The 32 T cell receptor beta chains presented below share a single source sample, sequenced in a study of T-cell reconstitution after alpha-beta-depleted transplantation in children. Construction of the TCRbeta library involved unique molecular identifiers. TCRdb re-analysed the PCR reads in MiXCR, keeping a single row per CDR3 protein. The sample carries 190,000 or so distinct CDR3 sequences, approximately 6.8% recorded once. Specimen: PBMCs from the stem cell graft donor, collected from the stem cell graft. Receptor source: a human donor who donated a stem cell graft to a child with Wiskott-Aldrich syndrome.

CDR3 sequence reads: CASSPGTGVGEQYF. The DNA of the CDR3 is TGCGCCAGCAGCCCGGGGACAGGGGTCGGAGAGCAGTACTTC. The rearrangement links TRBV5-1 to TRBJ2-7; 10 bases align to TRBD1. Trimming at V came to 4 bases and at J to 7 bases, leaving 8 bases not matched to a gene. The CDR3 contains 14 residues. Germline V gene sequence: CDR1 SGHRS, CDR2 YFSETQ.

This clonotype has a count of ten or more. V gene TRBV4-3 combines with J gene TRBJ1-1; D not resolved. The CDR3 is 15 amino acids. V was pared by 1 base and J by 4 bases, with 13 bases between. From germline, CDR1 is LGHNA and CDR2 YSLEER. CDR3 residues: CASSQVRELVTEAFF. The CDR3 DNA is TGCGCCAGCAGCCAAGTACGGGAGTTAGTCACTGAAGCTTTCTTT.

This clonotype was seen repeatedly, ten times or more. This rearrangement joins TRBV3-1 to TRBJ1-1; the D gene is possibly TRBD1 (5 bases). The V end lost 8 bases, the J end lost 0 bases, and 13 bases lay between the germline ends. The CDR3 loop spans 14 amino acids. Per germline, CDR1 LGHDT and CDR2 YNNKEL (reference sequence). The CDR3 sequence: CASSTAGMNTEAFF. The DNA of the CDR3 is TGTGCCAGCTCGACAGCTGGCATGAACACTGAAGCTTTCTTT.

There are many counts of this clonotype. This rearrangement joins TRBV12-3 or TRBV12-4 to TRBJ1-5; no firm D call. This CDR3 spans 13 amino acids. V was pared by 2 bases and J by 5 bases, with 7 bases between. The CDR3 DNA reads TGTGCCAGCAGTTTAATCACTGATCAGCCCCAGCATTTT. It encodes CASSLITDQPQHF.

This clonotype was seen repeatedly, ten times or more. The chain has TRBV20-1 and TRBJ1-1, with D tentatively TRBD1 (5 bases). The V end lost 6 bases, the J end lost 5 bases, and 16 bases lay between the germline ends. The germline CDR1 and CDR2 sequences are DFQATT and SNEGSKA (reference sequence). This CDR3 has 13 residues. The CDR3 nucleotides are TGCAGTGCCACTGGGCGGCAGGGTACTGAAGCTTTCTTT. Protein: CSATGRQGTEAFF.

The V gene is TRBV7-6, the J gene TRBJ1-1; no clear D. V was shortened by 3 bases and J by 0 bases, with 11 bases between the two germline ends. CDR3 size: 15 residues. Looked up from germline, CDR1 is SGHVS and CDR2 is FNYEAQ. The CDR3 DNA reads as TGTGCCAGCAGCTTGGGAGCGGGCGTGAACACTGAAGCTTTCTTT. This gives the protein CASSLGAGVNTEAFF.

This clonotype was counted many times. The CDR3 DNA follows: TGCGCCAGCAGCTGGGGACGGCTGAACACTGAAGCTTTCTTT. Protein product: CASSWGRLNTEAFF. The gene calls are TRBV5-1 and TRBJ1-1, with D tentatively TRBD1 (5 bases). The V and J ends lost 3 bases and 0 bases respectively, with 9 bases between them. This CDR3 region has 14 residues. Per germline, CDR1 SGHRS and CDR2 YFSETQ.

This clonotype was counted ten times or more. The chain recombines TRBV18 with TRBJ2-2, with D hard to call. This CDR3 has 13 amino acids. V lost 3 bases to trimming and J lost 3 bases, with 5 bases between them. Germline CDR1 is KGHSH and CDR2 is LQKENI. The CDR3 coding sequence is TGTGCCAGCTCACCGATCGACACCGGGGAGCTGTTTTTT. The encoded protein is CASSPIDTGELFF.

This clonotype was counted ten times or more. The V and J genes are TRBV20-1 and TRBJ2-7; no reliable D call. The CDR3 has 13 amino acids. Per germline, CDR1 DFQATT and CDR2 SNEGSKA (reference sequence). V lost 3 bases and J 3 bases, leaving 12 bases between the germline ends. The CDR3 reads CSASNPDNYEQYF. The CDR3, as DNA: TGCAGTGCTAGTAACCCCGACAACTACGAGCAGTACTTC.

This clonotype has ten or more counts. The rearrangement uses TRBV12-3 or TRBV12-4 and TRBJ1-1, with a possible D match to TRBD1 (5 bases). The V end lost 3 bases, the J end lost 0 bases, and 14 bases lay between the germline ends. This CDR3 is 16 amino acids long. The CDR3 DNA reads TGTGCCAGCAGTTTCTCTCCTCGGGGGGTGAACACTGAAGCTTTCTTT. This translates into CASSFSPRGVNTEAFF.

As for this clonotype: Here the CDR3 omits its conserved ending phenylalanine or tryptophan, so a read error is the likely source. The CDR3 is CAISKTVNEQFS. The CDR3 coding sequence is TGTGCCATCTCGAAAACTGTAAATGAGCAGTTCTCC. The rearrangement joins TRBV2 to TRBJ2-1; D uncertain. V lost 10 bases to trimming and J lost 7 bases, with 14 bases between them. This CDR3 comprises 12 residues. Germline V gene sequence: CDR1 SNHLY, CDR2 FYNNEI.

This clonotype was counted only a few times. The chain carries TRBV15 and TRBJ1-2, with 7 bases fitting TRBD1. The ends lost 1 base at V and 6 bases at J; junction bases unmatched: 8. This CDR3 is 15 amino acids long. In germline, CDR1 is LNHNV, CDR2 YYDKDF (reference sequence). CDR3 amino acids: CATSRGGDSSDGYTF. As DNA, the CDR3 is TGTGCCACCAGCAGAGGTGGGGACAGTTCGGATGGCTACACCTTC.

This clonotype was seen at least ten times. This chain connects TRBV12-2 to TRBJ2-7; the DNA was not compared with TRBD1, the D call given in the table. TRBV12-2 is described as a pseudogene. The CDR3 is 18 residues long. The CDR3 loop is CASRLGATGVRISYEQYF. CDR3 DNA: TGTGCAAGTCGCTTAGGGGCGACAGGGGTGCGAATCTCCTACGAGCAGTACTTC.

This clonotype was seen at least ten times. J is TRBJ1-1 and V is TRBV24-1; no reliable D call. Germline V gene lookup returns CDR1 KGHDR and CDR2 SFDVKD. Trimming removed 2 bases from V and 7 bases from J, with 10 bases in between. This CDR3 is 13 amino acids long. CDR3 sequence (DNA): TGTGCCACCAGTGATTCCGCCTACTTTGAAGCTTTCTTT. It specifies CATSDSAYFEAFF.

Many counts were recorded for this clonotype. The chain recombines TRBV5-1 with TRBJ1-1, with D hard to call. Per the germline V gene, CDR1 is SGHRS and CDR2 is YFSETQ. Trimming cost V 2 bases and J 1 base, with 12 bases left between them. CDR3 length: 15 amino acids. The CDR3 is CASSLANSGNTEAFF. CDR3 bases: TGCGCCAGCAGCTTAGCGAACTCCGGGAACACTGAAGCTTTCTTT.

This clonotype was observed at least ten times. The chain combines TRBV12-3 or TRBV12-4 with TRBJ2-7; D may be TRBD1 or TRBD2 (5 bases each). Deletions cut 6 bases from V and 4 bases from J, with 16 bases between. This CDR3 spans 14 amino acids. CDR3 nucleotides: TGTGCCAGCAGAGCGACCCAGGGAGTTTACGAGCAGTACTTC. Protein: CASRATQGVYEQYF.

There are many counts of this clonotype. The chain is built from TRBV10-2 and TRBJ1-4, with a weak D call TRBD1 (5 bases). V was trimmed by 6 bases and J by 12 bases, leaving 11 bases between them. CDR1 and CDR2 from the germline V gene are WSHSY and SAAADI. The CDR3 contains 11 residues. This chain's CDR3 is CASSAGTELFF. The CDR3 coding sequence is TGCGCCAGCAGCGCGGGGACGGAACTGTTTTTT.

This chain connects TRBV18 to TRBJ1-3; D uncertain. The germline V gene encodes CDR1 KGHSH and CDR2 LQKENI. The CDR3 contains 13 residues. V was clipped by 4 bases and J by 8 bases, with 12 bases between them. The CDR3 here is CASSQRLEDTIYF. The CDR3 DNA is TGTGCCAGCTCACAGAGGTTGGAGGACACCATATATTTT.

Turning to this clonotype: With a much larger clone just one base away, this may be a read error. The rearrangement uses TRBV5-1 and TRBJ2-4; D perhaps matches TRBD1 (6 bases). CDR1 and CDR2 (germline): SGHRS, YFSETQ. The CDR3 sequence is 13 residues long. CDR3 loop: CASSGGQTNILYF. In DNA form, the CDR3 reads TGCGCCAGCAGTGGAGGACAGACGAACATTCTGTACTTC. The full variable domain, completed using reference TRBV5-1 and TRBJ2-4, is KAGVTQTPRYLIKTRGQQVTLSCSPISGHRSVSWYQQTPGQGLQFLFEYFSETQRNKGNFPGRFSGRQFSNSRSEMNVSTLELGDSALYLCASSGGQTNILYFGAGTRLSVL.

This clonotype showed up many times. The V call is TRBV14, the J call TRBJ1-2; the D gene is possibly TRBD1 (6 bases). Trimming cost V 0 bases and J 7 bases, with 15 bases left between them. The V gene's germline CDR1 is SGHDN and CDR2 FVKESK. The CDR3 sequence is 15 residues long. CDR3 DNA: TGTGCCAGCAGCCAAGATATCGGGGGGCGCCGTGGCTACACCTTC. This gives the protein CASSQDIGGRRGYTF.

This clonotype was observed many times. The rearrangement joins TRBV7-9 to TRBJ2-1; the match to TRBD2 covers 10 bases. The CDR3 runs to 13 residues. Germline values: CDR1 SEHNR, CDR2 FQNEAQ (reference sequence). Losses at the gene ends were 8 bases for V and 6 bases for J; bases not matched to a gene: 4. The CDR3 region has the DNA TGTGCCAGCGCAGCGGGAGGGTTCAATGAGCAGTTCTTC. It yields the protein CASAAGGFNEQFF.

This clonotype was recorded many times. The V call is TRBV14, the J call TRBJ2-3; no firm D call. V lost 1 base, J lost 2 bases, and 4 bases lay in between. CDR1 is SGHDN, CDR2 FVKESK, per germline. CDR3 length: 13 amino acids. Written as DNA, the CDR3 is TGTGCCAGCAGCCAAGGTAACACAGATACGCAGTATTTT. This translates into CASSQGNTDTQYF.

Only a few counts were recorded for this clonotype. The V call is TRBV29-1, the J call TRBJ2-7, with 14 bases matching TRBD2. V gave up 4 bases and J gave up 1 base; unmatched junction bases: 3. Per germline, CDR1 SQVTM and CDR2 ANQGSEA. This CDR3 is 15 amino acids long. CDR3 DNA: TGCAGCGTTGGGGGACTAGCGGGAGAATCCTACGAGCAGTACTTC. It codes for CSVGGLAGESYEQYF.

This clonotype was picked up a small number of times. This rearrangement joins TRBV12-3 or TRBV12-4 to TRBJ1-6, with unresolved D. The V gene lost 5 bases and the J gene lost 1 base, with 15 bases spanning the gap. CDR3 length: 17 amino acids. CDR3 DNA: TGTGCCAGCAGTATGTCGGGAGGAAGGTCCTATAATTCACCCCTCCACTTT. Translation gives CASSMSGGRSYNSPLHF.

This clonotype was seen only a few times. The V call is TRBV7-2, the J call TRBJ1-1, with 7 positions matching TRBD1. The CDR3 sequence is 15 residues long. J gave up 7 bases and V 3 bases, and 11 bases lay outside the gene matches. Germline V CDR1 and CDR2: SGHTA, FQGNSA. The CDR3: CASSFQTGLVYEAFF. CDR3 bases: TGTGCCAGCAGCTTCCAGACAGGGTTGGTGTATGAAGCTTTCTTT.

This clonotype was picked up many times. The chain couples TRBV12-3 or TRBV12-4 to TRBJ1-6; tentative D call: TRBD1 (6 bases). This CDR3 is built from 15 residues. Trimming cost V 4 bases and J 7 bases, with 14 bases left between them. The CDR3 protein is CASSSSGVLNSPLHF. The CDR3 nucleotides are TGTGCCAGCAGTTCGTCAGGGGTCCTAAATTCACCCCTCCACTTT.

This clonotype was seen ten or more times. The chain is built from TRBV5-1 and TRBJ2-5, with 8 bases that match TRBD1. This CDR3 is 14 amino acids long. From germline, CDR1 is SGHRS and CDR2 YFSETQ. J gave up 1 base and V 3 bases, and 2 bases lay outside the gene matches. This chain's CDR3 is CASSSGQGQETQYF. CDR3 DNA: TGCGCCAGCAGCTCCGGACAGGGCCAAGAGACCCAGTACTTC.

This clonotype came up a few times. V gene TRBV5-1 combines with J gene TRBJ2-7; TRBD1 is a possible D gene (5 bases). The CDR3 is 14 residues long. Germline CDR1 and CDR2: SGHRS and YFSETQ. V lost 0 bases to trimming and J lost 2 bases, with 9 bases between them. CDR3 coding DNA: TGCGCCAGCAGCTTGGCGTCAGGGACCTACGAGCAGTACTTC. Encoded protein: CASSLASGTYEQYF.

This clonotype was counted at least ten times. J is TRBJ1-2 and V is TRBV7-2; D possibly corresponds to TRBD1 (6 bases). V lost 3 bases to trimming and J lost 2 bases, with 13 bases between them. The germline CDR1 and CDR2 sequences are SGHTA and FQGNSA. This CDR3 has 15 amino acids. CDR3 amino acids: CASSFTWDTNYGYTF. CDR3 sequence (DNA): TGTGCCAGCAGCTTTACATGGGACACCAACTATGGCTACACCTTC.

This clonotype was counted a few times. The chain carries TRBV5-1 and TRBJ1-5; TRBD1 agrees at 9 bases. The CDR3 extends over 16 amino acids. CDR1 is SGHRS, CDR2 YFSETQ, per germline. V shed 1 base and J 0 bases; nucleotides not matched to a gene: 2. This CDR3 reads CASSLTGGNSNQPQHF. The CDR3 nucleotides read TGCGCCAGCAGCTTGACAGGGGGCAATAGCAATCAGCCCCAGCATTTT.

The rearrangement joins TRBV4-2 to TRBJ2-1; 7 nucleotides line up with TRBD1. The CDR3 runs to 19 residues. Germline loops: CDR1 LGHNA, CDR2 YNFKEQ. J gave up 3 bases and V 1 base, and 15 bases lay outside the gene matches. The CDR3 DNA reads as TGTGCCAGCAGCCAAGCCAGAACTCAGACAGGGAGCCTCTACAATGAGCAGTTCTTC. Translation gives CASSQARTQTGSLYNEQFF.

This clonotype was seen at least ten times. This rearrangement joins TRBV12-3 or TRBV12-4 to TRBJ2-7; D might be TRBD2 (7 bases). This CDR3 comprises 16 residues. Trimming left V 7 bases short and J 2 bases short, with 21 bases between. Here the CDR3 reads CASIKGGGVITYEQYF. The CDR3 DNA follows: TGTGCCAGCATAAAGGGGGGAGGGGTTATCACCTACGAGCAGTACTTC.